The TCR beta chain under discussion was sequenced for a study of control samples from healthy donors and cancer patients. Generated by immunoSEQ multiplex PCR, the TCRdb table keeps only in-frame clones and is missing some. In the table there are about 150,000 clones, roughly 89% of which are singletons. CDR1 and CDR2 (germline): MNHEY, SVGAGI. The CDR3 runs to 14 residues. Between the trimmed V and J ends, which lost 8 bases and 4 bases, there was a span of 17 bases. The clonotype was recovered from a man aged 30-40 years in good health. The material sequenced was blood. The chain uses TRBV6-5 and TRBJ1-1; D ambiguous. CDR3 amino acids: CASVLDSSSTEAFF. CDR3 bases: TGTGCCAGCGTTCTTGATTCATCGAGCACTGAAGCTTTCTTT.